The 27 T cell receptor beta chains presented below share a single source sample, sequenced in a study of T-cell memory formation after mild COVID-19. A single record per CDR3 protein comes from TCRdb applying MiXCR to the 5' RACE reads. This sample yields 300,000 to 400,000 distinct CDR3 sequences, of which over 25% are seen a single time; roughly 14% belongs to the top ten. Sequencing was done on a sample of PBMCs or a T cell subset sorted from them (not recorded which). The receptors here all came from an adult woman who had mild COVID-19 (a few samples of this study predate the infection). Cell type and time point are not known.

V and J are TRBV5-1 and TRBJ2-1, with TRBD2 identical over 10 bases. This CDR3 region has 17 residues. Germline V gene data show CDR1 as SGHRS and CDR2 as YFSETQ. The trim removed 0 bases at V and 1 base at J, leaving 4 bases unmatched. DNA of the CDR3: TGCGCCAGCAGCTTGGCCCTAGCGGGGGTATCCTACAATGAGCAGTTCTTC. Its protein is CASSLALAGVSYNEQFF.

This clonotype was recorded a few times. The V gene is TRBV6-5, the J gene TRBJ1-1; D is unresolved. Germline-derived CDR1 and CDR2 are MNHEY and SVGAGI. The CDR3 loop spans 13 amino acids. Deletions cut 5 bases from V and 4 bases from J, with 11 bases between. The CDR3 loop is CASSNQPRTEAFF. CDR3 in DNA: TGTGCCAGCAGTAACCAGCCTCGCACTGAAGCTTTCTTT.

The rearrangement links TRBV11-3 to TRBJ2-3; D ambiguous. The CDR3 has 16 residues. Trimming took 4 bases from V and 1 from J, leaving 15 bases between them. Germline CDR1 SGHNT, CDR2 YENEEA. CDR3 in amino acids: CASSSDLMDGTDTQYF. CDR3 nucleotides: TGTGCCAGCAGCTCGGACCTAATGGACGGCACAGATACGCAGTATTTT.

This clonotype appeared a few times. The chain is built from TRBV5-6 and TRBJ2-5, with 7 bases matching TRBD2. Germline V CDR1 and CDR2: SGHDT, YYEEEE. Germline trimming cut 0 bases from V and 3 bases from J; bases unmatched to any gene: 5. The CDR3 has 15 amino acids. The CDR3 DNA reads as TGTGCCAGCAGCTTGGCGGGGGGTTGGGAAGAGACCCAGTACTTC. This codes for CASSLAGGWEETQYF. Filled out from reference TRBV5-6 and TRBJ2-5, the complete variable domain reads DAGVTQSPTHLIKTRGQQVTLRCSPKSGHDTVSWYQQALGQGPQFIFQYYEEEERQRGNFPDRFSGHQFPNYSSELNVNALLLGDSALYLCASSLAGGWEETQYFGPGTRLLVL.

The chain links TRBV7-8 to TRBJ2-5, with D perhaps TRBD1 or TRBD2 (5 bases each). Germline assignment: CDR1 SGHVS and CDR2 FQNEAQ. V was clipped by 5 bases and J by 0 bases, with 31 bases between them. CDR3 length: 21 residues. Here the CDR3 DNA reads TGTGCCAGCAGCCCCTCGTATAGGACAAAGAGGGGTTTCCTCCACCAAGAGACCCAGTACTTC. Amino acids: CASSPSYRTKRGFLHQETQYF.

This chain joins TRBV7-9 and TRBJ2-3; 10 bases match TRBD2. Losses at the gene ends were 5 bases for V and 5 bases for J; bases not matched to a gene: 10. Germline lookup yields CDR1 SEHNR and CDR2 FQNEAQ (reference sequence). The CDR3 contains 16 residues. The CDR3 region has the DNA TGTGCCAGCAGCCCAGTGGCTAGCGGGGGCCTAGATACGCAGTATTTT. Amino acid sequence: CASSPVASGGLDTQYF.

For the CDR3, the DNA is TGCAGTGCTAGAGCCCCGGGACAGGGGATATACGAGCAGTACTTC. Translated: CSARAPGQGIYEQYF. The chain uses TRBV20-1 and TRBJ2-7; 10 nucleotides match TRBD1. The germline V gene has CDR1 DFQATT and CDR2 SNEGSKA (reference sequence). The CDR3 is 15 residues long. V lost 1 base and J lost 4; bases outside the gene matches: 7.

The chain joins TRBV27 to TRBJ2-1; no reliable D call. The CDR3 spans 14 residues. The ends were cut back, 6 bases at V and 7 bases at J, with 16 bases in the middle. The germline gives CDR1 MNHEY, CDR2 SMNVEV (reference sequence). For the CDR3, the DNA is TGTGCCAGCAGCCATAGTCTCGGCGCTAATGAGCAGTTCTTC. Translated, it gives CASSHSLGANEQFF.

This clonotype was detected only a few times. This rearrangement joins TRBV9 to TRBJ1-1; D gene unclear. Trimming removed 0 bases from V and 5 bases from J, with 8 bases in between. Germline CDR1 SGDLS, CDR2 YYNGEE. CDR3 length: 13 amino acids. This chain's CDR3 is CASSVAPMTEAFF. In nucleotides, the CDR3 is TGTGCCAGCAGCGTAGCTCCGATGACTGAAGCTTTCTTT.

This chain links TRBV29-1 with TRBJ1-4; TRBD1 is a possible D gene (6 bases). Trimming cost V 0 bases and J 7 bases, with 12 bases left between them. CDR3 length: 14 amino acids. Germline V CDR1 and CDR2: SQVTM, ANQGSEA. The CDR3 spells CSVEEGGLAEKLFF. DNA of the CDR3: TGCAGCGTTGAAGAAGGGGGTCTGGCTGAAAAACTGTTTTTT. The entire variable domain, with the rest obtained from reference TRBV29-1 and TRBJ1-4, is as follows: SAVISQKPSRDICQRGTSLTIQCQVDSQVTMMFWYRQQPGQSLTLIATANQGSEATYESGFVIDKFPISRPNLTFSTLTVSNMSPEDSSIYLCSVEEGGLAEKLFFGSGTQLSVL.

This chain connects TRBV20-1 to TRBJ2-2, with unresolved D. This CDR3 has 14 amino acids. Germline CDR1 DFQATT, CDR2 SNEGSKA (reference sequence). CDR3: CSARYRPNTGELFF. The CDR3 DNA reads as TGCAGCGCAAGGTATAGACCGAACACCGGGGAGCTGTTTTTT.

This clonotype was seen a handful of times. The V call is TRBV28, the J call TRBJ1-2; TRBD1 aligns across 8 bases. Germline V gene sequence: CDR1 MDHEN, CDR2 SYDVKM. J gave up 2 bases and V 5 bases, and 7 bases lay outside the gene matches. This CDR3 is 15 amino acids long. CDR3 nucleotide sequence: TGTGCCAGCAGTCCATCCGGGACAGGAAACTATGGCTACACCTTC. Translation: CASSPSGTGNYGYTF.

The CDR3 sequence is CASSLSGFTSDEQFF. CDR3 nucleotide sequence: TGTGCCAGCAGTTTAAGCGGGTTCACGTCCGATGAGCAGTTCTTC. The rearrangement links TRBV12-3 or TRBV12-4 to TRBJ2-1; D may be TRBD2 (6 bases). The V end lost 2 bases, the J end lost 8 bases, and 16 bases lay between the germline ends. CDR3 length: 15 residues.

This clonotype was picked up many times. The chain joins TRBV6-5 to TRBJ2-7; the D gene is possibly TRBD1 (5 bases). The length of the CDR3 is 17 residues. CDR1 and CDR2 from the germline V gene are MNHEY and SVGAGI. The V and J ends lost 0 bases and 0 bases respectively, with 15 bases between them. The chain's CDR3 is CASSYSTSTVSSYEQYF. The CDR3 region has the DNA TGTGCCAGCAGTTACTCGACTTCGACAGTGAGCTCCTACGAGCAGTACTTC.

In its sample, this clonotype was seen many times. The V and J genes are TRBV9 and TRBJ2-7; D is possibly TRBD1 (6 bases). Germline CDR1 and CDR2: SGDLS and YYNGEE. The V gene lost 4 bases and the J gene lost 0 bases, with 14 bases spanning the gap. The CDR3 length is 15 residues. Here the CDR3 reads CASSPRTDNSYEQYF. CDR3 sequence (DNA): TGTGCCAGCAGCCCCCGGACAGACAACTCCTACGAGCAGTACTTC.

J is TRBJ2-1 and V is TRBV5-6; 9 bases line up with TRBD2. Trimming at V came to 0 bases and at J to 8 bases, leaving 27 bases not matched to a gene. The CDR3 has 22 residues. Germline V gene data show CDR1 as SGHDT and CDR2 as YYEEEE. The DNA of the CDR3 is TGTGCCAGCAGCTTGGTAGGTCGGTCTACACGGTGGGGACTAGCCGTTCCCTATGAGCAGTTCTTC. Its translation: CASSLVGRSTRWGLAVPYEQFF.

The genes are TRBV5-5 and TRBJ2-3; D is unclear. This CDR3 is 15 amino acids long. V lost 0 bases, J lost 4 bases, and 12 bases lay in between. Germline-derived CDR1 and CDR2 are SGHKS and YYEKEE (reference sequence). CDR3 DNA: TGTGCCAGCAGCTTGGGTCCCTCCACCCCAGATACGCAGTATTTT. This encodes CASSLGPSTPDTQYF.

This chain joins TRBV29-1 and TRBJ1-1; TRBD1 agrees at 7 bases. The CDR3 consists of 13 residues. Germline CDR1 SQVTM, CDR2 ANQGSEA. The junction had 5 bases not matched to a gene; V was cut back by 6 bases and J by 1 base. The CDR3 here is CSVSDRANTEAFF. The CDR3 region has the DNA TGCAGCGTATCAGACAGGGCGAACACTGAAGCTTTCTTT.

The genes are TRBV6-2 or TRBV6-3 and TRBJ1-1, with a weak D call TRBD1 (5 bases). CDR1 and CDR2 from the germline V gene are MNHEY and SVGEGT. The CDR3 has 13 amino acids. The V end lost 7 bases, the J end lost 0 bases, and 9 bases lay between the germline ends. The CDR3 sequence is CASTGDLNTEAFF. The CDR3 nucleotides are TGTGCCAGCACGGGGGACTTGAACACTGAAGCTTTCTTT.

V usage is TRBV7-8 and J usage is TRBJ2-1, with a tentative D call TRBD2 (5 bases). CDR3 length: 14 amino acids. Trimming took off 5 bases at V and 8 bases at J, with 16 bases between the two ends. The germline CDR1 and CDR2 sequences are SGHVS and FQNEAQ. The CDR3 DNA reads as TGTGCCAGCAGCCCCCAGTTCGACGGGGATGAGCAGTTCTTC. Its protein is CASSPQFDGDEQFF. The full variable domain, rest sourced from reference TRBV7-8 and TRBJ2-1, is GAGVSQSPRYKVAKRGQDVALRCDPISGHVSLFWYQQALGQGPEFLTYFQNEAQLDKSGLPSDRFFAERPEGSVSTLKIQRTQQEDSAVYLCASSPQFDGDEQFFGPGTRLTVL.

J is TRBJ2-6 and V is TRBV5-1, with a tentative D call TRBD2 (5 bases). This CDR3 has 15 residues. V was trimmed by 4 bases and J by 0 bases, leaving 8 bases between them. Germline-derived CDR1 and CDR2 are SGHRS and YFSETQ. This CDR3 is CASSRERSGANVLTF. DNA of the CDR3: TGCGCCAGCAGCCGGGAACGCTCTGGGGCCAACGTCCTGACTTTC.

V is TRBV12-3 or TRBV12-4 and J is TRBJ1-2, with TRBD1 matching over 8 bases. The CDR3 length is 14 residues. Trimming cost V 3 bases and J 5 bases; bases outside gene matches: 5. Written as DNA, the CDR3 is TGTGCCAGCAGTTTGGGGGACAGGACTTATGGCTACACCTTC. Translation gives CASSLGDRTYGYTF.

This clonotype was seen more than once but under ten times. The chain uses TRBV20-1 and TRBJ2-1, with D perhaps TRBD2 (5 bases). Trimming removed 1 base from V and 4 bases from J, with 11 bases in between. CDR1 is DFQATT, CDR2 SNEGSKA, per germline (reference sequence). The CDR3 is 14 residues long. CDR3 protein: CSARGTGKYNEQFF. Here the CDR3 DNA reads TGCAGTGCTAGAGGGACTGGCAAATACAATGAGCAGTTCTTC.

There are a few counts of this clonotype. This CDR3 reads CSARAGPYEQYF. CDR3 in DNA: TGCAGCGCACGAGCCGGGCCCTACGAGCAGTACTTC. This chain links TRBV29-1 with TRBJ2-7; D not resolved. The germline CDR1 and CDR2 sequences are SQVTM and ANQGSEA. Between the trimmed V and J ends, which lost 7 bases and 2 bases, there was a span of 12 bases. The CDR3 has 12 amino acids.

The chain joins TRBV2 to TRBJ2-1; weak D call: TRBD2 (6 bases). V lost 5 bases, J lost 3 bases, and 14 bases lay in between. The germline V gene has CDR1 SNHLY and CDR2 FYNNEI. The CDR3 spans 15 residues. The CDR3 region has the DNA TGTGCCAGCAGTCTGGCGGGGAATCTCTACAATGAGCAGTTCTTC. It codes for CASSLAGNLYNEQFF.

This chain links TRBV4-1 with TRBJ2-1, with D unclear. This CDR3 is 16 amino acids long. CDR1 and CDR2 (germline): MGHRA, YSYEKL. The V end was cut by 3 bases, the J end by 6 bases, with 18 bases between. The CDR3 is CASSQKQVLPSNEQFF. In nucleotides, the CDR3 is TGCGCCAGCAGCCAGAAGCAGGTGTTACCTTCCAATGAGCAGTTCTTC.

This clonotype has only a few counts. J is TRBJ2-5 and V is TRBV9, with TRBD1 matching 7 bases. Trimming removed 0 bases from V and 4 bases from J; junction bases left unmatched: 3. The CDR3 is 14 residues long. The germline V gene encodes CDR1 SGDLS and CDR2 YYNGEE. In DNA form, the CDR3 reads TGTGCCAGCAGCGTAGAAGCAGGGGGAGAGACCCAGTACTTC. As protein: CASSVEAGGETQYF. The variable domain in full, with the rest retrieved from reference TRBV9 and TRBJ2-5, is DSGVTQTPKHLITATGQRVTLRCSPRSGDLSVYWYQQSLDQGLQFLIQYYNGEERAKGNILERFSAQQFPDLHSELNLSSLELGDSALYFCASSVEAGGETQYFGPGTRLLVL.